A selection of T cell receptor beta chains follows, all from one sample in a study of blood T cells in healthy people across ages. One entry per CDR3 protein, called by TCRdb with MiXCR from the 5' RACE reads. In the table there are about 730,000 distinct CDR3 sequences, approximately 43% of which are singletons. Sequenced: blood. These receptors were obtained from a woman aged 60 to 75 in good health. The CDR3 runs from the conserved cysteine through the conserved F or W. A D gene is named only where the DNA matches it firmly. A clone size is listed for some rows: how often the clone was seen (once, few, many), or a class if it is expanded.

clone_size	d_call	v_call	j_call	cdr3_nt	cdr3_aa
.	.	TRBV4-1	TRBJ2-1	TGCGCCAGCAGCCAAGGACAGGTGGCAAGGATACCGCACAATGAGCAGTTCTTC	CASSQGQVARIPHNEQFF
few	.	TRBV3-1	TRBJ1-1	TGTGCCAGCAGCCAGCTCGGAAACACTGAAGCTTTCTTT	CASSQLGNTEAFF
.	.	TRBV10-3	TRBJ2-5	TGTGCCACCTCAGTCCGGGAGACCCAGTACTTC	CATSVRETQYF
.	TRBD2	TRBV12-3/TRBV12-4	TRBJ2-1	TGTGCCAGCAGTTTAGGGCTAGCGGGGGGGCACGCGGAAGATGAGCAGTTCTTC	CASSLGLAGGHAEDEQFF
few	TRBD2	TRBV7-2	TRBJ2-5	TGTGCCAGCAGCTTAGGCCTAGCGGGAGGGCCTGTGATGGAGACCCAGTACTTC	CASSLGLAGGPVMETQYF
few	TRBD2	TRBV5-1	TRBJ2-3	TGCGCCAGCAGCGTAATTAGCGGGAGGGAAGCAGATACGCAGTATTTT	CASSVISGREADTQYF
.	.	TRBV27	TRBJ2-7	TGTGCCAGCAGTTTCTCTATCGGGGACGGGGCTTCCTACGAGCAGTACTTC	CASSFSIGDGASYEQYF
.	TRBD1	TRBV4-2	TRBJ2-7	TGTGCCAGCAGCCAGAACACAGGGGACGAGCAGTACTTC	CASSQNTGDEQYF
.	.	TRBV25-1	TRBJ1-2	TGTGCCAGCAGTGGGGGAGAACTTGGCTACACCTTC	CASSGGELGYTF
few	.	TRBV20-1	TRBJ2-3	TGCAGTGCCGCCTCCGGGGGTGTCCTTTCAGAGACGCAGTATTTT	CSAASGGVLSETQYF